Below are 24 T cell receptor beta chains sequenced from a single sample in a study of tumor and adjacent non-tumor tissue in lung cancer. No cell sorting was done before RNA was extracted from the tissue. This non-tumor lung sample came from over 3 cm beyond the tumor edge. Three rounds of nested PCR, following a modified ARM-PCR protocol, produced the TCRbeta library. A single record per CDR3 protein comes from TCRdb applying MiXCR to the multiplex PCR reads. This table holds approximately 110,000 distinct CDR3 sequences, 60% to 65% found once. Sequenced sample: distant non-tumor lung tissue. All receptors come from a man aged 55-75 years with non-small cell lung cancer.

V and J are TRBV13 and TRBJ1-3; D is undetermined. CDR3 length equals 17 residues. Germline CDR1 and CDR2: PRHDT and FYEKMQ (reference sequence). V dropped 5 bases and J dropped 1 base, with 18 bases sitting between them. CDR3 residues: CASSKEHGGRSGNTIYF. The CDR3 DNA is TGTGCCAGCAGCAAAGAACATGGTGGAAGATCTGGAAACACCATATATTTT.

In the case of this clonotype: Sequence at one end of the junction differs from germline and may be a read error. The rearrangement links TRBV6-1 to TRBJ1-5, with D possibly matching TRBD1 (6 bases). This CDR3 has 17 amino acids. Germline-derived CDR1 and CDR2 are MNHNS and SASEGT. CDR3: CACSERARGNGNQPQHF. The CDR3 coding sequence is TGTGCCTGCAGTGAACGGGCCAGGGGTAACGGCAATCAGCCCCAGCATTTT.

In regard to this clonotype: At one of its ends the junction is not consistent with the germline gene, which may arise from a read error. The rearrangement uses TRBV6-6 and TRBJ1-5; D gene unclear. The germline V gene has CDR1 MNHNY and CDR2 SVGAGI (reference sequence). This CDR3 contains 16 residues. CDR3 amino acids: CASSYIRANSNQPQHF. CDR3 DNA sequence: TGTGCCAGTAGTTACATCCGAGCGAATAGCAATCAGCCCCAGCATTTT.

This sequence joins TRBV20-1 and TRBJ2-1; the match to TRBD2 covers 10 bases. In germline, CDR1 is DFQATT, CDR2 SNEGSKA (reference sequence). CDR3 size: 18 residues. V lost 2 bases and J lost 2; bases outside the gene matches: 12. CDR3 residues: CSARRGLIAGGPYNEQFF. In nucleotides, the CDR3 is TGCAGTGCTAGAAGGGGTCTCATAGCGGGAGGCCCCTACAATGAGCAGTTCTTC.

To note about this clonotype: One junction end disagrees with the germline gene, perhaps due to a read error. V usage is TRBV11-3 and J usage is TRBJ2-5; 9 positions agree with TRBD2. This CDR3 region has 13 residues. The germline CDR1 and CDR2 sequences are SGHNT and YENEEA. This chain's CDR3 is CSSKWTSEETQYF. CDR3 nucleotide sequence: TGTTCCAGCAAATGGACTAGCGAAGAGACCCAGTATTTC.

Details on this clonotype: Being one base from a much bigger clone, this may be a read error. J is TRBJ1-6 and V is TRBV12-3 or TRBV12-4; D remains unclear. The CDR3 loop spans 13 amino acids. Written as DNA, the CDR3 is TGTGCCAGCGCTGGGCGGTATATTTCACCCCTCCACTTT. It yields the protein CASAGRYISPLHF.

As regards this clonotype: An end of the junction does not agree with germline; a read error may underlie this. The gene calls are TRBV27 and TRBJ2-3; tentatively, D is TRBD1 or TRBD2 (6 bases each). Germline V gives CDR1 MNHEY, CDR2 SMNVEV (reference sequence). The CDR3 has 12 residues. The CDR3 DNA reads TGTGCCAGCAGTTTAAGGGGGGTCACGCAATATTTT. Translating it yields CASSLRGVTQYF.

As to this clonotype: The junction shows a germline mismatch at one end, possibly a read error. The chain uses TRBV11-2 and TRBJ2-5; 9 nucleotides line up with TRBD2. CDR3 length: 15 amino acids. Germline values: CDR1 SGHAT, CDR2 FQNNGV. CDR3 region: CTSSTNSGSGETQYF. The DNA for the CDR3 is TGTACCAGTAGCACCAATAGCGGGAGTGGAGAGACCCAGTACTTC.

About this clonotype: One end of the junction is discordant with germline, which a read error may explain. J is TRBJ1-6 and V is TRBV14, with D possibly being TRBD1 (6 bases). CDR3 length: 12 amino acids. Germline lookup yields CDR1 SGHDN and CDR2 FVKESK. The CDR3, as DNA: TGTGTCAGTACAAGGGGGAATTCGCCCCTCCACTTT. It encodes CVSTRGNSPLHF.

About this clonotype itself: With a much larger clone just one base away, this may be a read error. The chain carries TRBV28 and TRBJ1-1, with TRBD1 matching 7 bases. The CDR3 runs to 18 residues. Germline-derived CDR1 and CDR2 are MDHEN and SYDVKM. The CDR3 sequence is CASSFPGSGRTGRTETFF. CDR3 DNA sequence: TGTGCCAGCAGTTTCCCGGGTTCTGGTCGGACAGGCCGGACTGAAACTTTCTTT.

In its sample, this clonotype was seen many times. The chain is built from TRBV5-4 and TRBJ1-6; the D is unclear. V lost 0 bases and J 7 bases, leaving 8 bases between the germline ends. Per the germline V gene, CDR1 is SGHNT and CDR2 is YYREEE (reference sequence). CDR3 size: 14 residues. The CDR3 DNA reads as TGTGCCAGCAGCTTGGGCAGGAGCAATTCACCCCTCCACTTT. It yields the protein CASSLGRSNSPLHF. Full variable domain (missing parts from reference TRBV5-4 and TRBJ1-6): ETGVTQSPTHLIKTRGQQVTLRCSSQSGHNTVSWYQQALGQGPQFIFQYYREEENGRGNFPPRFSGLQFPNYSSELNVNALELDDSALYLCASSLGRSNSPLHFGNGTRLTVT.

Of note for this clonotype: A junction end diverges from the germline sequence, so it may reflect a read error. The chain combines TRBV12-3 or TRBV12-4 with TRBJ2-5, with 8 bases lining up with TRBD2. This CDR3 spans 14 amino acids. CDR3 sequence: CVSRLSAGGETQCF. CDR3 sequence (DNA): TGTGTCAGCCGTTTATCGGCGGGGGGAGAGACCCAGTGCTTC.

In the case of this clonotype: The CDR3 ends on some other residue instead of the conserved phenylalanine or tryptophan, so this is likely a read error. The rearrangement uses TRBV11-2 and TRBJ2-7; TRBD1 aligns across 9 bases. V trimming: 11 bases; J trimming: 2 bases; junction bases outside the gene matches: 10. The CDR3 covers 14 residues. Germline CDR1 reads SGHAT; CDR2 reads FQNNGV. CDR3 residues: CAGGFGTGPYEQYL. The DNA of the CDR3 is TGTGCCGGCGGGTTCGGGACAGGGCCCTACGAGCAGTACCTC.

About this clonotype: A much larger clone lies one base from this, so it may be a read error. The CDR3 sequence is CTSSIGASNTEAFF. DNA of the CDR3: TGTACCAGTAGTATAGGGGCTTCGAACACTGAAGCTTTCTTT. V and J are TRBV19 and TRBJ1-1; tentatively, D is TRBD1 (5 bases). This CDR3 has 14 amino acids. Germline CDR1 reads LNHDA; CDR2 reads SQIVND (reference sequence). Looking up the rest from reference TRBV19 and TRBJ1-1 gives the full variable domain: DGGITQSPKYLFRKEGQNVTLSCEQNLNHDAMYWYRQDPGQGLRLIYYSQIVNDFQKGDIAEGYSVSREKKESFPLTVTSAQKNPTAFYLCTSSIGASNTEAFFGQGTRLTVV.

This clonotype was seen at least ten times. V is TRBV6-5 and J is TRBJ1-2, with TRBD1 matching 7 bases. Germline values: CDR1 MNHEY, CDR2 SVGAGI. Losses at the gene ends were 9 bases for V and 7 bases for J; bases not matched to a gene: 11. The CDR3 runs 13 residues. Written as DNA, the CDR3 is TGTGCCAGATTACAGGGACAGCTGTTTGGCTACACCTTC. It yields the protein CARLQGQLFGYTF.

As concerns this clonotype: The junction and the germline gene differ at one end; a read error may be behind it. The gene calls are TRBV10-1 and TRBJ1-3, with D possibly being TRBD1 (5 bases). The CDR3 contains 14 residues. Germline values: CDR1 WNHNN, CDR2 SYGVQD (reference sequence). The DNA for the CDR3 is TGCGCCAGCAGCGTTGACAGACCTGGAAACACCATATGTTTT. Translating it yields CASSVDRPGNTICF.

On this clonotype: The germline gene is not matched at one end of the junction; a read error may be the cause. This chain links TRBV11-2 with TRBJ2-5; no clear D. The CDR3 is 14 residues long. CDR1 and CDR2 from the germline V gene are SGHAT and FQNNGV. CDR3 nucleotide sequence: TGTGCGAGCAGCACCGACGGACCCCAAGAGACCCAGTACTTC. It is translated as CASSTDGPQETQYF.

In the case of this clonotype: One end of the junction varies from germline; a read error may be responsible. The CDR3 here is CAISSNLNSEQFF. DNA of the CDR3: TGTGCCATCAGCTCCAACCTAAACAGTGAGCAGTTCTTC. The V call is TRBV14, the J call TRBJ2-1; D is unresolved. Looked up from germline, CDR1 is SGHDN and CDR2 is FVKESK. This CDR3 contains 13 residues.

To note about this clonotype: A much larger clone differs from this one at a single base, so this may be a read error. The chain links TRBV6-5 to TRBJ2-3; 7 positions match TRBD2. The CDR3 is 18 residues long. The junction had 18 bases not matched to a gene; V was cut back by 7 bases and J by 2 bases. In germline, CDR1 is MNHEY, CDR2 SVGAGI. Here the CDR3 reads CASNSPSGAQGNTDTQYF. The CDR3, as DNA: TGTGCCAGCAATTCACCCAGCGGGGCTCAGGGTAACACAGATACGCAGTATTTT.

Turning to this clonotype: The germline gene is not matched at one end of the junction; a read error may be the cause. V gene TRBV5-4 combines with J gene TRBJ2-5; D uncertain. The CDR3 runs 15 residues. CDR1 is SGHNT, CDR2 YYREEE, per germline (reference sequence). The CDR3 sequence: CTSSPGARLQETQYF. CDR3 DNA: TGTACCAGCAGCCCAGGAGCGCGCCTGCAAGAGACCCAGTACTTC.

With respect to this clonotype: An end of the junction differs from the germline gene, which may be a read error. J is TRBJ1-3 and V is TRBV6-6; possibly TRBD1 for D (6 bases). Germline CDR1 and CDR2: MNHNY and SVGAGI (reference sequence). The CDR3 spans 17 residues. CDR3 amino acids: CASSYNRAGENANTIYF. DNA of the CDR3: TGTGCTAGCAGTTATAATCGGGCAGGGGAGAATGCAAACACCATATATTTT.

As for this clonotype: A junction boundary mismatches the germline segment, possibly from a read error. This chain's CDR3 is CSVEDGTSFSRAYNEQSF. The CDR3 region has the DNA TGCAGCGTTGAAGATGGGACCTCATTTAGCCGGGCCTACAATGAGCAGTCCTTC. The genes are TRBV29-1 and TRBJ2-1; D may match TRBD1 or TRBD2 (5 bases each). CDR1 and CDR2 (germline): SQVTM, ANQGSEA. The CDR3 totals 18 residues.

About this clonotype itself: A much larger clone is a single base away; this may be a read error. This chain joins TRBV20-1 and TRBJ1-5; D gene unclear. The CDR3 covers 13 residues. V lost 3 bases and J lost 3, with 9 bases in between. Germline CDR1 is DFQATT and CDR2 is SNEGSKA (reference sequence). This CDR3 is CSASSDSNQPQHF. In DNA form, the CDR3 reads TGCAGTGCTAGTTCGGACTCCAATCAGCCCCAGCATTTT.

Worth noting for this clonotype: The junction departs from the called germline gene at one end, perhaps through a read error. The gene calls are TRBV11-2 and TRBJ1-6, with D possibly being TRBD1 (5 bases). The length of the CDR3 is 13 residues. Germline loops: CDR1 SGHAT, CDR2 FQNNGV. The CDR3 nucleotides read TGTGCCAGCAGCTTAGAACTGGGACTGACTATGGCCTTT. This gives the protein CASSLELGLTMAF.